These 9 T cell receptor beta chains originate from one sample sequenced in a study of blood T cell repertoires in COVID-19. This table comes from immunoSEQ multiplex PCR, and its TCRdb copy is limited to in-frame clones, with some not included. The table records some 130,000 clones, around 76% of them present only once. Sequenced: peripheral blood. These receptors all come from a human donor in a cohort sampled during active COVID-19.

The CDR3 sequence: CASRGPGDSRGWEQYF. CDR3 nucleotide sequence: TGTGCCAGCAGAGGGCCCGGGGACAGCCGAGGGTGGGAGCAGTACTTC. The chain employs TRBV28 and TRBJ2-7; 7 nucleotides align to TRBD1. V shed 6 bases and J 7 bases; nucleotides not matched to a gene: 18. The CDR3 length is 16 residues. Germline CDR1 MDHEN, CDR2 SYDVKM.

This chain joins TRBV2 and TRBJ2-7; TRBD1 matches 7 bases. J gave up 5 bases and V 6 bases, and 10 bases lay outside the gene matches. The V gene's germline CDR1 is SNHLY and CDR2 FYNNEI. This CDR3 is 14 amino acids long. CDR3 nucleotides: TGTGCCAGCAGGTCCACAGGGGCGGTAGACGAGCAGTACTTC. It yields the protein CASRSTGAVDEQYF. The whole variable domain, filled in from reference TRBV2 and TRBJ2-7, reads EPEVTQTPSHQVTQMGQEVILRCVPISNHLYFYWYRQILGQKVEFLVSFYNNEISEKSEIFDDQFSVERPDGSNFTLKIRSTKLEDSAMYFCASRSTGAVDEQYFGPGTRLTVT.

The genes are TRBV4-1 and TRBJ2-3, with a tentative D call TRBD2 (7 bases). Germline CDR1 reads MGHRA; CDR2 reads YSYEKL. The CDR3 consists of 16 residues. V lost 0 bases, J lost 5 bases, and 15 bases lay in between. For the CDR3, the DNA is TGCGCCAGCAGCCAAGATACCGGCGGGGGCGAAGATACGCAGTATTTT. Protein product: CASSQDTGGGEDTQYF.

The chain's CDR3 is CAWILGTGAHEQYF. CDR3 in DNA: TGTGCCTGGATTCTCGGGACAGGGGCCCACGAGCAGTACTTC. The V gene is TRBV30, the J gene TRBJ2-7; 10 bases are shared with TRBD1. The CDR3 consists of 14 residues. Trimming at V came to 4 bases and at J to 5 bases, leaving 8 bases not matched to a gene. The germline CDR1 and CDR2 sequences are GTSNPN and SVGIG (reference sequence).

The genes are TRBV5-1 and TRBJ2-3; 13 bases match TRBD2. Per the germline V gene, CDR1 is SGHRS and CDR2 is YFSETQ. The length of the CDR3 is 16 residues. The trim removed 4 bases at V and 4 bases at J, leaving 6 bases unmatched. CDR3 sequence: CASSPRLAGGADTQYF. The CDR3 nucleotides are TGCGCCAGCAGCCCTCGACTAGCGGGGGGCGCAGATACGCAGTATTTT.

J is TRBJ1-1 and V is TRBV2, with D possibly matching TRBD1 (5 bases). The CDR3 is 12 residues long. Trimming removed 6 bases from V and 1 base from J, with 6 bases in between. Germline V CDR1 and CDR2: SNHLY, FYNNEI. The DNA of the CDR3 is TGTGCCAGCAGAGGACAGAACACTGAAGCTTTCTTT. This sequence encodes CASRGQNTEAFF.

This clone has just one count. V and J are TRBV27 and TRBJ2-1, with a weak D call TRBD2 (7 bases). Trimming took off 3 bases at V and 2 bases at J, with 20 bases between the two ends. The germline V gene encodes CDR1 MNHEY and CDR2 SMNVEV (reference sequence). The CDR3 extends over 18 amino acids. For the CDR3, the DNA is TGTGCCAGCAGTTTGACAGGACGCGGGGGCCTAACCTACAATGAGCAGTTCTTC. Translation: CASSLTGRGGLTYNEQFF.

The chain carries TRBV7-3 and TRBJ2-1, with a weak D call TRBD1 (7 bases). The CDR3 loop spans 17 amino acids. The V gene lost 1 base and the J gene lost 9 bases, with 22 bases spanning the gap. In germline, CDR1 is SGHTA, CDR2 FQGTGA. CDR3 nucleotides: TGTGCCAGCAGCTTAAAGCAGGGGGGTAGCGGTGTAATTGAGCAGTTCTTC. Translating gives CASSLKQGGSGVIEQFF.

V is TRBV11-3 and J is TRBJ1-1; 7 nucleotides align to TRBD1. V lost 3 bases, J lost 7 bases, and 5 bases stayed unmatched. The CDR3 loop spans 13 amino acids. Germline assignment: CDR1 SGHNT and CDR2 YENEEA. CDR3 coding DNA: TGTGCCAGCAGCTTCCGACAGGGTGATGAAGCTTTCTTT. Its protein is CASSFRQGDEAFF.